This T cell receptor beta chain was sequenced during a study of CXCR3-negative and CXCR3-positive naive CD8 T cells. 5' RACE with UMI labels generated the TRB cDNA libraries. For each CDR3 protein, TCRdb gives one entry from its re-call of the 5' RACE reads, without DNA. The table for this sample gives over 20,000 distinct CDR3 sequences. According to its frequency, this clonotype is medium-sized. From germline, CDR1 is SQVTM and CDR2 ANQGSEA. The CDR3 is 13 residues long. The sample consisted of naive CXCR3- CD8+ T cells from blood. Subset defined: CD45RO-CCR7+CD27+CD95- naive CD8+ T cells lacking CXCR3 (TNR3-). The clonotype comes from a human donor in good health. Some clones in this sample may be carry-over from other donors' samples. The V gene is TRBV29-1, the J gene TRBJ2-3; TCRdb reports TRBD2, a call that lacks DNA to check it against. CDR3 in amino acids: CSVTSGSTDTQYF.